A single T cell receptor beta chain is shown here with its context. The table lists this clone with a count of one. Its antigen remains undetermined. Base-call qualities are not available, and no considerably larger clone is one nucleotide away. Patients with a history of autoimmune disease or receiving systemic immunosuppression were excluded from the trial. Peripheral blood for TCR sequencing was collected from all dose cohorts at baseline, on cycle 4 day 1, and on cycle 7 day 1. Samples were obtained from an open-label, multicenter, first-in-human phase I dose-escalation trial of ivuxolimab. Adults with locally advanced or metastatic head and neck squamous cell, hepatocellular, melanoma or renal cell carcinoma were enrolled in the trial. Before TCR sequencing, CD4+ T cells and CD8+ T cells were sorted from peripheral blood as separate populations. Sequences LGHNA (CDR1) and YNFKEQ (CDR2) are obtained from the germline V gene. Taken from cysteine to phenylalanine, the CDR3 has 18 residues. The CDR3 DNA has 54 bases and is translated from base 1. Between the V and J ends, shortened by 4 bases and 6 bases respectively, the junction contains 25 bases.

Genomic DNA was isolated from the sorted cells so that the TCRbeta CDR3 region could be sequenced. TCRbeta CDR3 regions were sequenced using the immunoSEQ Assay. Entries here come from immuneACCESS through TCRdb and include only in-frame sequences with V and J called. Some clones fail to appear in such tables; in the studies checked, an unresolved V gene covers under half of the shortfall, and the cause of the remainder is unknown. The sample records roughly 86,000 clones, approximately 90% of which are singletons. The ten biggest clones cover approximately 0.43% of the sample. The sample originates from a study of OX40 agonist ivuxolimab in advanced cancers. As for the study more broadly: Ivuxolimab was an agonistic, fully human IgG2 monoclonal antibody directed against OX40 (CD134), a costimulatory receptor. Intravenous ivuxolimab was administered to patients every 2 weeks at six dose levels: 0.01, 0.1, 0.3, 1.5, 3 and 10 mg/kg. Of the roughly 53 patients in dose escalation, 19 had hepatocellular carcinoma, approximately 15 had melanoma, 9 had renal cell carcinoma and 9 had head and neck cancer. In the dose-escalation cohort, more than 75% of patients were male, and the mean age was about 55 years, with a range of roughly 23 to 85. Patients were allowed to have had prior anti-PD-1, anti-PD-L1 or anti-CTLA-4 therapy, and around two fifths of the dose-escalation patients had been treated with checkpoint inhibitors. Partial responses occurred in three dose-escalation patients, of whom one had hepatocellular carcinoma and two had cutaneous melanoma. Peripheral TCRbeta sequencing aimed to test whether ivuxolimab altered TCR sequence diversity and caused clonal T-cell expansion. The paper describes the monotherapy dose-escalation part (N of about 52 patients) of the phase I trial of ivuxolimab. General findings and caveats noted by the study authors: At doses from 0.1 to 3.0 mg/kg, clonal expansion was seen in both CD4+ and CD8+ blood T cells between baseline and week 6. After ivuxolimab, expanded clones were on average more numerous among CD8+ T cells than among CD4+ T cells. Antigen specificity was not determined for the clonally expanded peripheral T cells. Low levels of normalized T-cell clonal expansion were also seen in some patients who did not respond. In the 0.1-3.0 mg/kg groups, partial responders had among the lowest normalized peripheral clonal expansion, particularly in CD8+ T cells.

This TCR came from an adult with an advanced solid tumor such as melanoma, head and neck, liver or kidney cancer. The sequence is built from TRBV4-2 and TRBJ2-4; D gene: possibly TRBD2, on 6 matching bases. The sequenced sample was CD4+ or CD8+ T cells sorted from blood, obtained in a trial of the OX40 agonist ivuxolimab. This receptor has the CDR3 CASSLPRDPSAKLNIQYF. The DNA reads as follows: TGTGCCAGCAGCCTTCCGCGGGACCCTTCAGCCAAACTAAACATTCAGTACTTC.